These 7 T cell receptor beta chains were sequenced from one sample in a study of blood T cell repertoires in COVID-19. Profiling relied on immunoSEQ multiplex PCR, and the TCRdb table lists in-frame clones only, not all of them. The table has about 50,000 clones, less than 85% seen once. Specimen: peripheral blood. These receptors were taken from a man aged 55 to 70 with acute or convalescent COVID-19.

The rearrangement joins TRBV5-1 to TRBJ2-7; TRBD1 aligns across 7 bases. Germline loops: CDR1 SGHRS, CDR2 YFSETQ. There are 13 residues in the CDR3. V shed 5 bases, J shed 4 bases, and the junction held 6 bases outside the gene matches. Written as DNA, the CDR3 is TGCGCCAGCAGAGACAGGGAACCGTACGAGCAGTACTTC. This translates into CASRDREPYEQYF.

This sequence joins TRBV18 and TRBJ1-3, with a weak D call TRBD1 (6 bases). The V gene's germline CDR1 is KGHSH and CDR2 LQKENI. Trimming removed 6 bases at V and 0 bases at J, with 24 bases between. The CDR3 has 19 amino acids. The CDR3 here is CASSHGQRGYLVSGNTIYF. For the CDR3, the DNA is TGTGCCAGCTCGCACGGACAGCGGGGTTATCTTGTCTCTGGAAACACCATATATTTT.

Only a few counts were recorded for this clone. The chain uses TRBV19 and TRBJ2-3; TRBD2 aligns across 10 bases. Trimming cost V 1 base and J 0 bases; bases outside gene matches: 7. The germline CDR1 and CDR2 sequences are LNHDA and SQIVND (reference sequence). The CDR3 covers 18 residues. The CDR3 spells CASSIASGGITSTDTQYF. The DNA for the CDR3 is TGTGCCAGTAGTATAGCTAGCGGGGGCATTACTAGCACAGATACGCAGTATTTT.

The CDR3 loop is CASSTGDSYEQYF. The CDR3 region has the DNA TGTGCCAGCAGTACAGGGGACTCCTACGAGCAGTACTTC. The genes are TRBV27 and TRBJ2-7; 7 bases agree with TRBD1. The CDR3 has 13 residues. The germline V gene encodes CDR1 MNHEY and CDR2 SMNVEV (reference sequence). V trimming: 5 bases; J trimming: 0 bases; junction bases outside the gene matches: 1.

This chain connects TRBV9 to TRBJ1-2; D is unresolved. Germline loops: CDR1 SGDLS, CDR2 YYNGEE. This CDR3 contains 15 residues. V was shortened by 0 bases and J by 0 bases, with 9 bases between the two germline ends. CDR3 protein: CASSVEAIANYGYTF. The CDR3 region has the DNA TGTGCCAGCAGCGTAGAAGCGATAGCTAACTATGGCTACACCTTC.

The V gene is TRBV6-6, the J gene TRBJ1-2; 7 bases agree with TRBD1. The V gene end was trimmed by 5 bases and the J gene end by 4 bases; junction bases not matched to a gene: 16. The germline V gene encodes CDR1 MNHNY and CDR2 SVGAGI (reference sequence). This CDR3 region has 17 residues. CDR3 DNA sequence: TGTGCCAGCAGTCCCACCTCCGCGGACAGGAGGGCCTATGGCTACACCTTC. Translation: CASSPTSADRRAYGYTF.

The chain employs TRBV4-1 and TRBJ1-1; 11 bases are shared with TRBD1. The CDR3 extends over 16 amino acids. V was clipped by 2 bases and J by 10 bases; unmatched bases: 12. Germline V gene sequence: CDR1 MGHRA, CDR2 YSYEKL. CDR3 sequence reads: CASSQSVDLGQGVAFF. CDR3 DNA sequence: TGCGCCAGCAGCCAATCGGTTGATCTGGGACAGGGGGTAGCTTTCTTT.